Shown below are 10 T cell receptor beta chains from a single sample sequenced in a study of CD8+ T cells in alopecia areata listed by TCRdb under 2018. The time point tag for this specimen amounts to: baseline before oral tofacitinib. The library came from the immunoSEQ multiplex PCR assay. For TCR sequencing, RNA was extracted from every sample and reverse transcribed into cDNA to serve as template. Imported from immuneACCESS, the table was reduced by TCRdb to in-frame sequences with V and J called. These copies leave out some clones; in studies compared against another copy, an unresolved V gene accounts for under half, and the cause of the remainder is not known. For this sample there are 110,000 to 150,000 clones; roughly three fifths appear just once. Of the sample, roughly 6.7% falls within the top ten clones. Sequencing was performed on CD4+ T cells sorted from blood, taken at week 0. These receptors were taken from a human donor with alopecia areata.

In DNA, the CDR3 is TGCGCCAGCAGCTTGGACAGGGCAGACGACGAGCAGTACTTC. This sequence encodes CASSLDRADDEQYF. The chain carries TRBV5-1 and TRBJ2-7, with D perhaps matching TRBD1 (6 bases). Germline V gene lookup returns CDR1 SGHRS and CDR2 YFSETQ. Deletions cut 0 bases from V and 5 bases from J, with 12 bases between. This CDR3 region has 14 residues.

This clone was detected only once. The chain employs TRBV7-2 and TRBJ1-5; D gene ambiguous. Per the germline V gene, CDR1 is SGHTA and CDR2 is FQGNSA. The CDR3 length is 12 residues. V was cut by 3 bases and J by 9 bases, with 9 bases left in between. This CDR3 is CASSLMGGPQHF. CDR3 coding DNA: TGTGCCAGCAGCTTGATGGGAGGGCCCCAGCATTTT.

The chain is built from TRBV5-1 and TRBJ2-5; D assignment may be TRBD1 or TRBD2 (5 bases each). V lost 4 bases and J 5 bases, leaving 18 bases between the germline ends. CDR1 SGHRS and CDR2 YFSETQ come from the germline V gene. The CDR3 runs 15 residues. CDR3 DNA: TGCGCCAGCAGCCCCGGGGACGGCCCCACGGAGACCCAGTACTTC. Protein product: CASSPGDGPTETQYF.

The rearrangement joins TRBV4-3 to TRBJ2-5; possibly TRBD1 or TRBD2 for D (5 bases each). CDR3 length: 15 residues. V lost 0 bases and J lost 5, with 13 bases in between. Germline values: CDR1 LGHNA, CDR2 YSLEER. This chain's CDR3 is CASSQEIGAWETQYF. The CDR3 nucleotides are TGCGCCAGCAGCCAAGAAATCGGGGCCTGGGAGACCCAGTACTTC.

CDR3 DNA sequence: TGTGCCTGGAGTAAGAGAGGCTACACCTTC. Protein product: CAWSKRGYTF. The chain couples TRBV30 to TRBJ1-2; D not certain. Germline CDR1 and CDR2: GTSNPN and SVGIG (reference sequence). The CDR3 spans 10 residues. The germline V and J ends were trimmed by 2 bases and 8 bases, with 6 bases remaining between them.

This clone was found once. The chain recombines TRBV6-5 with TRBJ1-5; a weak D match, TRBD1 (5 bases). The CDR3 is 13 amino acids. The V gene lost 10 bases and the J gene lost 4 bases, with 14 bases spanning the gap. Germline V gene data show CDR1 as MNHEY and CDR2 as SVGAGI. The CDR3 DNA sequence: TGTGCCATCAGCAGACAGATAAATCAGCCCCAGCATTTT. Its translation: CAISRQINQPQHF.

This chain links TRBV2 with TRBJ2-3, with TRBD2 matching 8 bases. CDR1 SNHLY and CDR2 FYNNEI come from the germline V gene. The CDR3 is 13 residues long. After removal of 8 bases from V and 6 bases from J, the junction contained 7 bases not matched to a gene. This CDR3 reads CASSGGPEDTQYF. Written as DNA, the CDR3 is TGTGCCAGCTCGGGGGGGCCGGAGGATACGCAGTATTTT.

Comments on this clone: The junction does not match germline at one end; this may be a read error. The chain recombines TRBV11-2 with TRBJ2-5; 8 positions match TRBD1. Germline CDR1 and CDR2: SGHAT and FQNNGV. This CDR3 contains 15 residues. CDR3 residues: CASSVDRGWGETQYF. DNA of the CDR3: TGTGCCAGCAGCGTAGACAGGGGATGGGGAGAGACCCAGTACTTC.

This clone was observed a few times. This chain connects TRBV6-5 to TRBJ1-5, with a possible D match to TRBD1 (5 bases). V was cut by 6 bases and J by 3 bases, with 12 bases left in between. CDR3 size: 14 residues. Germline assignment: CDR1 MNHEY and CDR2 SVGAGI. CDR3 DNA: TGTGCCAGCAGACCCGGGACGGTCAATCAGCCCCAGCATTTT. It specifies CASRPGTVNQPQHF.

This chain joins TRBV29-1 and TRBJ2-3; the D is unclear. The germline V gene has CDR1 SQVTM and CDR2 ANQGSEA. The length of the CDR3 is 13 residues. Trimming removed 2 bases from V and 0 bases from J, with 6 bases in between. CDR3 DNA sequence: TGCAGCGTTGAAAGTACTAGCACAGATACGCAGTATTTT. Translation gives CSVESTSTDTQYF.